This TCR beta chain was profiled in a study of CD8 T cells in Susac syndrome. Treatment-naive patients with stable or active relapsing-remitting disease served as multiple sclerosis controls. Negative isolation was applied to CD8+ and CD4+ T cells, and FACS enrichment was applied to TEMRA cells. Study outcomes and limitations: It was acknowledged in the study that the number of individuals who were included in its TCR sequencing and HLA analysis was relatively small.

Details on this clonotype: Its matching antigen is unknown.

Roughly 0.45 to 1 ug RNA was reverse transcribed with random hexamers. TCR beta CDR3 was amplified by immunoSEQ multiplex PCR. This amplification extended across 54 Vbeta and 13 Jbeta segments. TCRdb analysed the immunoSEQ multiplex PCR reads with MiXCR anew, one entry per CDR3 protein. Here the sample spans around 300,000 distinct CDR3 sequences, about 88% being singletons. The source of this sequence is a human donor with multiple sclerosis. Sequencing was performed on CD8+ T cells from PBMCs.

CDR3 loop: CASSENLSDRGKGATQHF. The CDR3 nucleotides are TGTGCCAGCAGTGAAAACTTATCGGACAGGGGGAAGGGGGCGACCCAGCATTTT. The chain recombines TRBV6-1 with TRBJ1-5, with TRBD1 identical over 10 bases. CDR1 and CDR2 (germline): MNHNS, SASEGT. The CDR3 extends over 18 amino acids. V was pared by 2 bases and J by 11 bases, with 18 bases of the junction left unmatched.